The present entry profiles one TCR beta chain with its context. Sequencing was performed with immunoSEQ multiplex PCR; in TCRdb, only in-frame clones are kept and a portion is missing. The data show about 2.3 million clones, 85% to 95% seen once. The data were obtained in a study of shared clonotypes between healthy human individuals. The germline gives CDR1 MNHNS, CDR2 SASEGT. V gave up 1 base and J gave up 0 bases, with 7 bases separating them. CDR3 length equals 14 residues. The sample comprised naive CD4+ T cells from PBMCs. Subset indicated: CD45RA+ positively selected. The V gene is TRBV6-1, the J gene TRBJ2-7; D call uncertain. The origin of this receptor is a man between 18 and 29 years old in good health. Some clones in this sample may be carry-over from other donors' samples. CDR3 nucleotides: TGTGCCAGCAGTGAAGTGATAGCCTCCTACGAGCAGTACTTC. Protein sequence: CASSEVIASYEQYF.